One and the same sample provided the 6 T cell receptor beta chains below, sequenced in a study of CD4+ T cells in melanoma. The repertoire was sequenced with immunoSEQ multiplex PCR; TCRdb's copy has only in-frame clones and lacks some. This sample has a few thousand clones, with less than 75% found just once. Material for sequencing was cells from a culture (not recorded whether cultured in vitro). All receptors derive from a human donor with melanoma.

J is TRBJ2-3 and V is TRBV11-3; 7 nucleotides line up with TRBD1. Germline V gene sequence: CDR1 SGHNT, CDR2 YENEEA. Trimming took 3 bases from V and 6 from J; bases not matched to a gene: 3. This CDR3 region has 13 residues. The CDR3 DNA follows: TGTGCCAGCAGCTTTTACAGGGGTGATACGCAGTATTTT. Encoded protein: CASSFYRGDTQYF.

CDR3 in amino acids: CASRLGEAQHF. In DNA form, the CDR3 reads TGTGCCAGCCGTTTAGGTGAAGCCCAGCATTTT. The chain combines TRBV6-6 with TRBJ1-5, with D unclear. From germline, CDR1 is MNHNY and CDR2 SVGAGI (reference sequence). This CDR3 contains 11 residues. Trimming left V 8 bases short and J 11 bases short, with 13 bases between.

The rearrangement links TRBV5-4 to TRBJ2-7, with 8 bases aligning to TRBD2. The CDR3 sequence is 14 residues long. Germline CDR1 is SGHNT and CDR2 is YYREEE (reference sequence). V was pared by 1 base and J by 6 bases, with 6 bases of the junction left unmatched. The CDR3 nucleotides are TGTGCCAGCAGCTTGACGGGGGGGAGTTCCGAGCAGTACTTC. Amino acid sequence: CASSLTGGSSEQYF. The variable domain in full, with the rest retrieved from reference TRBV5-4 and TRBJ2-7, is ETGVTQSPTHLIKTRGQQVTLRCSSQSGHNTVSWYQQALGQGPQFIFQYYREEENGRGNFPPRFSGLQFPNYSSELNVNALELDDSALYLCASSLTGGSSEQYFGPGTRLTVT.

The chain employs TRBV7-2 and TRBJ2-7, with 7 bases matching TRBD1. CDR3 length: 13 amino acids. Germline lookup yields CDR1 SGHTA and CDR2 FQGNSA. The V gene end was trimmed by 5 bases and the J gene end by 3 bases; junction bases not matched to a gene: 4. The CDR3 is CASSPGTDYEQYF. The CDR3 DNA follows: TGTGCCAGCAGCCCAGGGACAGACTACGAGCAGTACTTC.

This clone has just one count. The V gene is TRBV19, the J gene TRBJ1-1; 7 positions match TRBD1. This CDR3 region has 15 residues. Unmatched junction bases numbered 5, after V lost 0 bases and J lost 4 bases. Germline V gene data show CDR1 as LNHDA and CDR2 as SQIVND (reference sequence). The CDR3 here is CASSIDDRDSTEAFF. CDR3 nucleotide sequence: TGTGCCAGTAGTATAGATGACAGGGATTCCACTGAAGCTTTCTTT.

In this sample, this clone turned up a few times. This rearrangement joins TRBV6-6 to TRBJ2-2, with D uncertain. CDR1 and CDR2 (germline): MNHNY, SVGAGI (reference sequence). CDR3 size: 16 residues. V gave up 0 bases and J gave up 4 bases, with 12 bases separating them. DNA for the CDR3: TGTGCCAGCAGTTACTCCGCCCCCCGGAGCACCGGGGAGCTGTTTTTT. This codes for CASSYSAPRSTGELFF.